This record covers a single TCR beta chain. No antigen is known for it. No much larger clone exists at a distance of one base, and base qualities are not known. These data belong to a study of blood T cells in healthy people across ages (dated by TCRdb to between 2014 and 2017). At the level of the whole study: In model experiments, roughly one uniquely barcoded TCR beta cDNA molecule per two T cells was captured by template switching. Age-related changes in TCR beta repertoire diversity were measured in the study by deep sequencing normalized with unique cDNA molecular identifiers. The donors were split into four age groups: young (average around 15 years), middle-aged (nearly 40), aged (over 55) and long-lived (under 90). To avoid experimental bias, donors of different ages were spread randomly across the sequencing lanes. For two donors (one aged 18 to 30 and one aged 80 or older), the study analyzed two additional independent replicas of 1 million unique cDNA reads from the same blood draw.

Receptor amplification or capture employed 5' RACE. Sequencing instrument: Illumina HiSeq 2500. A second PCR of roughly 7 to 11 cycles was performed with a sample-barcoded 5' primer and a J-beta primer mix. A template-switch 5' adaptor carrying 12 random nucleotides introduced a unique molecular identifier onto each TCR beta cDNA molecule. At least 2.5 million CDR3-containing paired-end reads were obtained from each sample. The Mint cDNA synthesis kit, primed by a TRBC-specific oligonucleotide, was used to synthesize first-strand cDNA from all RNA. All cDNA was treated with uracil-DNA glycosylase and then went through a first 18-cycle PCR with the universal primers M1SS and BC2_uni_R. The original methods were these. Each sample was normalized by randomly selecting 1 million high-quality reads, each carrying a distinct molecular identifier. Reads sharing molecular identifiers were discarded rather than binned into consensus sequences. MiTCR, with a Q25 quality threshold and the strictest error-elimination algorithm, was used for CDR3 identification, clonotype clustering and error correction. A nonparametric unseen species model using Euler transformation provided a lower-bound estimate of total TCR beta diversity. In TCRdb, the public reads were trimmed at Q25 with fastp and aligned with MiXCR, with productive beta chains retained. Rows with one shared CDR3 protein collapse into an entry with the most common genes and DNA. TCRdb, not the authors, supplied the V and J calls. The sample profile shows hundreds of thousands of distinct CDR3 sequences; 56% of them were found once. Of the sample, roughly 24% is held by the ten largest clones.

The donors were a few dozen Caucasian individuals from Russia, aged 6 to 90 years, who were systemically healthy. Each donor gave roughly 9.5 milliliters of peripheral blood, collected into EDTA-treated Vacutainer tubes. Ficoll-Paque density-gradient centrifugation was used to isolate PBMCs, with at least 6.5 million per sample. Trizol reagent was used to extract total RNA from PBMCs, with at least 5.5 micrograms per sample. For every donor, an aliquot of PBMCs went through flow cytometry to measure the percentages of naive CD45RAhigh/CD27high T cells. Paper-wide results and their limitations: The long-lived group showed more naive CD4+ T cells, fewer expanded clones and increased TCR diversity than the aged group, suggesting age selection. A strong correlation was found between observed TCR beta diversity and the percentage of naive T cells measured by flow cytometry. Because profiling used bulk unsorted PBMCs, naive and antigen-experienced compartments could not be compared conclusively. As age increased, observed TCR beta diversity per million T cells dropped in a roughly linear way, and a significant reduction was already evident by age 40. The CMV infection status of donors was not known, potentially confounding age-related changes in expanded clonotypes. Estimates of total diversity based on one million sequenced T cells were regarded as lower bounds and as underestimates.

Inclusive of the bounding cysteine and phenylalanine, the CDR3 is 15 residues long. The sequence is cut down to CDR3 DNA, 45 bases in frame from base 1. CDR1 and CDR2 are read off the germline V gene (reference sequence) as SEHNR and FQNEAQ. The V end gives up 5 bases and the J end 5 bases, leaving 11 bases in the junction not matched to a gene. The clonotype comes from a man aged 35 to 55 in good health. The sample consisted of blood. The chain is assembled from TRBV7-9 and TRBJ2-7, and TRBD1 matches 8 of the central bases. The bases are TGTGCCAGCAGCCCTATAGACAGGGGATTCCACGAGCAGTACTTC. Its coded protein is CASSPIDRGFHEQYF.